These 32 T cell receptor beta chains share one sample of origin, sequenced in a study of shared clonotypes between healthy human individuals. Sequencing used immunoSEQ multiplex PCR; TCRdb keeps in-frame clones, though not all of them. Here the sample spans 500,000 to 700,000 clones, 95% being singletons. Positively selected for CCR7, the CD45RO-negative cells used as naive CD8 cells excluded terminally differentiated effector memory CD45RA+ cells. The sequenced sample was naive CD8+ T cells sorted from blood. These receptor sequences come from a woman in her twenties or thirties in good health.

The chain carries TRBV10-3 and TRBJ2-3; 13 bases align to TRBD2. V lost 7 bases to trimming and J lost 1 base; unmatched junction nucleotides: 11. The CDR3 is 18 residues long. Germline assignment: CDR1 ENHRY and CDR2 SYGVKD. CDR3 sequence (DNA): TGTGCCATCATAACCGGGACTAGCGGGACCCGGGGCACAGATACGCAGTATTTT. Protein: CAIITGTSGTRGTDTQYF.

V usage is TRBV28 and J usage is TRBJ2-3; 9 bases line up with TRBD2. CDR3 size: 17 residues. Germline V gene data show CDR1 as MDHEN and CDR2 as SYDVKM. The trim removed 5 bases at V and 3 bases at J, leaving 12 bases unmatched. CDR3 sequence reads: CASSLPGSGSRTDTQYF. DNA for the CDR3: TGTGCCAGCAGTCTCCCAGGTAGCGGGAGTCGGACAGATACGCAGTATTTT. Full variable domain (remainder filled in from reference TRBV28 and TRBJ2-3): DVKVTQSSRYLVKRTGEKVFLECVQDMDHENMFWYRQDPGLGLRLIYFSYDVKMKEKGDIPEGYSVSREKKERFSLILESASTNQTSMYLCASSLPGSGSRTDTQYFGPGTRLTVL.

The V gene is TRBV13, the J gene TRBJ2-3, with 11 bases that match TRBD2. V dropped 5 bases and J dropped 3; count of bases not matched to a gene: 4. Germline assignment: CDR1 PRHDT and CDR2 FYEKMQ (reference sequence). This CDR3 is 15 amino acids long. The CDR3 here is CASSERLAGTDTQYF. CDR3 bases: TGTGCCAGCAGCGAACGACTAGCGGGAACAGATACGCAGTATTTT. Together with reference TRBV13 and TRBJ2-3, the CDR3 gives the full variable domain: AAGVIQSPRHLIKEKRETATLKCYPIPRHDTVYWYQQGPGQDPQFLISFYEKMQSDKGSIPDRFSAQQFSDYHSELNMSSLELGDSALYFCASSERLAGTDTQYFGPGTRLTVL.

The table lists this clone with a count of one. V and J are TRBV19 and TRBJ1-1, with D maybe TRBD1 (5 bases). Trimming stripped 7 bases from V and 7 bases from J, with 13 bases between. The CDR3 has 12 residues. The germline V gene has CDR1 LNHDA and CDR2 SQIVND (reference sequence). The CDR3 region has the DNA TGTGCCAGTACGGTTGGGGGGATTGAAGCTTTCTTT. Protein: CASTVGGIEAFF.

The chain recombines TRBV4-2 with TRBJ2-7; 7 bases fit TRBD2. Germline-derived CDR1 and CDR2 are LGHNA and YNFKEQ. CDR3 length: 13 amino acids. J was trimmed by 6 bases and V by 4 bases; bases with no gene match: 6. CDR3 nucleotides: TGTGCCAGCAGCCCGGGACTACTGACCGAGCAGTACTTC. The encoded protein is CASSPGLLTEQYF.

V is TRBV11-2 and J is TRBJ2-1; weak D call: TRBD2 (5 bases). Trimming stripped 1 base from V and 0 bases from J, with 10 bases between. The CDR3 is 16 amino acids. The germline V gene has CDR1 SGHAT and CDR2 FQNNGV. CDR3 protein: CASSLVTGISYNEQFF. The CDR3 nucleotides read TGTGCCAGCAGCTTAGTGACGGGAATCTCCTACAATGAGCAGTTCTTC.

The J gene is TRBJ1-2, the V gene TRBV7-8; weak D call: TRBD1 (5 bases). This CDR3 spans 15 amino acids. Germline V lookup: CDR1 SGHVS, CDR2 FQNEAQ. Trimming took 5 bases from V and 4 from J, leaving 17 bases between them. The CDR3 DNA is TGTGCCAGCAGCGGAGATTTGGGGGAGGGCTATGGCTACACCTTC. This gives the protein CASSGDLGEGYGYTF.

A remark on this clone: This may be a read error, as it is one base from a much larger clone. Other nucleotide sequences from this sample produce the same CDR3. The chain uses TRBV2 and TRBJ2-7; D not certain. Germline-derived CDR1 and CDR2 are SNHLY and FYNNEI. V was clipped by 6 bases and J by 1 base, with 1 base between them. CDR3 length: 10 amino acids. CDR3 DNA sequence: TGTGCCAGCAGGTCCTACGAGCAGTACTTC. It translates to CASRSYEQYF. The entire variable domain, with the rest obtained from reference TRBV2 and TRBJ2-7, is as follows: EPEVTQTPSHQVTQMGQEVILRCVPISNHLYFYWYRQILGQKVEFLVSFYNNEISEKSEIFDDQFSVERPDGSNFTLKIRSTKLEDSAMYFCASRSYEQYFGPGTRLTVT.

The chain uses TRBV11-1 and TRBJ2-7; no definite D call. Trimming removed 5 bases at V and 4 bases at J, with 12 bases between. Germline V gives CDR1 SGHAT, CDR2 FQDESV (reference sequence). The CDR3 sequence is 13 residues long. The CDR3 sequence is CASSAARGYEQYF. The CDR3, as DNA: TGTGCCAGCAGCGCCGCTCGCGGTTACGAGCAGTACTTC.

The V gene is TRBV5-6, the J gene TRBJ2-6; TRBD1 is a possible D gene (5 bases). The germline V and J ends were trimmed by 4 bases and 0 bases, with 8 bases remaining between them. The CDR3 covers 15 residues. Germline V gene lookup returns CDR1 SGHDT and CDR2 YYEEEE. The CDR3 sequence: CASSVGVSGANVLTF. The CDR3 nucleotides read TGTGCCAGCAGCGTAGGGGTCTCTGGGGCCAACGTCCTGACTTTC. The entire variable domain, with the rest obtained from reference TRBV5-6 and TRBJ2-6, is as follows: DAGVTQSPTHLIKTRGQQVTLRCSPKSGHDTVSWYQQALGQGPQFIFQYYEEEERQRGNFPDRFSGHQFPNYSSELNVNALLLGDSALYLCASSVGVSGANVLTFGAGSRLTVL.

The chain is built from TRBV4-1 and TRBJ2-5; a possible D gene is TRBD2 (6 bases). The J call is doubtful: the DNA matches TRBJ2-7 better. The CDR3 extends over 16 amino acids. The V gene's germline CDR1 is MGHRA and CDR2 YSYEKL. The CDR3 reads CASSPSFAGPTYEQYF. The CDR3 coding sequence is TGCGCCAGCAGCCCATCGTTTGCGGGACCAACCTACGAGCAGTACTTC.

This chain joins TRBV30 and TRBJ2-7; tentative D call: TRBD2 (5 bases). The CDR3 length is 14 residues. V was clipped by 3 bases and J by 0 bases, with 12 bases between them. In germline, CDR1 is GTSNPN, CDR2 SVGIG (reference sequence). For the CDR3, the DNA is TGTGCCTGGAGGTTTGCCGAGGGCTCCTACGAGCAGTACTTC. It yields the protein CAWRFAEGSYEQYF.

The chain is built from TRBV27 and TRBJ2-5; D not certain. The CDR3 runs 14 residues. With 6 bases removed from V and 2 bases from J, the gap between germline ends came to 13 bases. The germline gives CDR1 MNHEY, CDR2 SMNVEV (reference sequence). The CDR3: CASRPGLFQETQYF. CDR3 DNA sequence: TGTGCCAGCAGACCGGGCCTGTTTCAAGAGACCCAGTACTTC.

This chain uses TRBV5-1 with TRBJ2-7; D might be TRBD1 (6 bases). Deletions cut 0 bases from V and 2 bases from J, with 12 bases between. The CDR3 runs 15 residues. CDR1 is SGHRS and CDR2 is YFSETQ in the germline V gene. Here the CDR3 DNA reads TGCGCCAGCAGCTTGGCTGCTGGACAGACCTACGAGCAGTACTTC. Translating gives CASSLAAGQTYEQYF.

The rearrangement links TRBV27 to TRBJ1-1; 7 positions match TRBD1. CDR3 length: 14 amino acids. The ends lost 6 bases at V and 10 bases at J; junction bases unmatched: 14. The V gene's germline CDR1 is MNHEY and CDR2 SMNVEV (reference sequence). CDR3 coding DNA: TGTGCCAGCAGCTTAACATCAACAGGGGCTTCAGCTTTCTTT. Protein sequence: CASSLTSTGASAFF.

This chain links TRBV27 with TRBJ2-7, with D possibly TRBD1 on 5 matching bases. CDR3 length equals 14 residues. V was cut by 5 bases and J by 1 base, with 12 bases left in between. Germline CDR1 and CDR2: MNHEY and SMNVEV (reference sequence). The CDR3 nucleotides read TGTGCCAGCAGTACCATAACAGGATCCTACGAGCAGTACTTC. Translated, it gives CASSTITGSYEQYF.

The chain is built from TRBV4-1 and TRBJ2-1; D call uncertain. CDR3 length equals 14 residues. Looked up from germline, CDR1 is MGHRA and CDR2 is YSYEKL. The V end was cut by 2 bases, the J end by 9 bases, with 14 bases between. The CDR3 bases are TGCGCCAGCAGCCAAAGGTCTCATCTAGGTGAGCAGTTCTTC. It yields the protein CASSQRSHLGEQFF.

CDR3 sequence (DNA): TGTGCCAGCAGTTTAGCTTCCCCCGCTTTCAATCAGCCCCAGCATTTT. It specifies CASSLASPAFNQPQHF. The chain links TRBV28 to TRBJ1-5; no firm D call. The CDR3 totals 16 residues. The V and J ends lost 2 bases and 3 bases respectively, with 14 bases between them. Germline CDR1 MDHEN, CDR2 SYDVKM.

This rearrangement joins TRBV9 to TRBJ2-1; D may correspond to TRBD1 or TRBD2 (5 bases each). The CDR3 length is 15 residues. V lost 0 bases and J 3 bases, leaving 10 bases between the germline ends. Looked up from germline, CDR1 is SGDLS and CDR2 is YYNGEE. CDR3 sequence reads: CASSVDGGGYNEQFF. CDR3 DNA sequence: TGTGCCAGCAGCGTAGACGGTGGGGGCTACAATGAGCAGTTCTTC.

This sequence joins TRBV6-6 and TRBJ2-7, with TRBD2 as a possible D gene (5 bases). The CDR3 is 14 amino acids. The V gene lost 9 bases and the J gene lost 2 bases, with 17 bases spanning the gap. The germline V gene encodes CDR1 MNHNY and CDR2 SVGAGI (reference sequence). The DNA of the CDR3 is TGTGCCAGTACAGTGGATAGCGAGACCTACGAGCAGTACTTC. Translated, it gives CASTVDSETYEQYF.

The gene calls are TRBV5-1 and TRBJ2-7, with a possible D match to TRBD1 (5 bases). Germline CDR1 and CDR2: SGHRS and YFSETQ. V lost 3 bases, J lost 4 bases, and 20 bases lay in between. This CDR3 is built from 16 residues. The CDR3 spells CASSSTSSLTVYEQYF. The CDR3 coding sequence is TGCGCCAGCAGCTCGACCTCGTCCTTGACAGTTTACGAGCAGTACTTC.

V gene TRBV4-1 combines with J gene TRBJ2-7, with D possibly TRBD1 on 5 matching bases. The germline V gene has CDR1 MGHRA and CDR2 YSYEKL. The CDR3 covers 14 residues. Trimming pared 2 bases from V and 6 bases from J, leaving 14 bases between. CDR3 in DNA: TGCGCCAGCAGCCAACGTCCAGGGTCGGTCGAGCAGTACTTC. This gives the protein CASSQRPGSVEQYF.

This clone appeared once. Distinct nucleotide sequences in the sample also encode this CDR3. The chain links TRBV9 to TRBJ2-3, with D unclear. In germline, CDR1 is SGDLS, CDR2 YYNGEE. The V end lost 0 bases, the J end lost 4 bases, and 9 bases lay between the germline ends. The length of the CDR3 is 14 residues. The CDR3 here is CASSVGSSADTQYF. The CDR3 DNA reads as TGTGCCAGCAGCGTAGGTTCCAGCGCAGATACGCAGTATTTT. The full variable domain, rest sourced from reference TRBV9 and TRBJ2-3, is DSGVTQTPKHLITATGQRVTLRCSPRSGDLSVYWYQQSLDQGLQFLIQYYNGEERAKGNILERFSAQQFPDLHSELNLSSLELGDSALYFCASSVGSSADTQYFGPGTRLTVL.

This clone has more than one count but fewer than ten. The chain combines TRBV12-5 with TRBJ2-7; D unclear. Germline CDR1 and CDR2: LGHNT and FRNRAP. Trimming pared 5 bases from V and 7 bases from J, leaving 12 bases between. This CDR3 has 12 amino acids. In nucleotides, the CDR3 is TGTGCTAGTGGTCCGAGCCATGATGAGCAGTACTTC. This translates into CASGPSHDEQYF.

The chain is built from TRBV13 and TRBJ2-7, with 7 bases aligning to TRBD1. Trimming cost V 5 bases and J 10 bases; bases outside gene matches: 8. There are 12 residues in the CDR3. Per germline, CDR1 PRHDT and CDR2 FYEKMQ (reference sequence). The CDR3 DNA reads as TGTGCCAGCAGCCCGAACCGGGACAGCCAGTACTTC. Its translation: CASSPNRDSQYF. The full variable domain, rest sourced from reference TRBV13 and TRBJ2-7, is AAGVIQSPRHLIKEKRETATLKCYPIPRHDTVYWYQQGPGQDPQFLISFYEKMQSDKGSIPDRFSAQQFSDYHSELNMSSLELGDSALYFCASSPNRDSQYFGPGTRLTVT.

The chain combines TRBV5-1 with TRBJ2-7, with no clear D. This CDR3 contains 14 residues. CDR1 and CDR2 from the germline V gene are SGHRS and YFSETQ. V lost 0 bases and J lost 1, with 8 bases in between. Written as DNA, the CDR3 is TGCGCCAGCAGCTTGGATGGTACGTCCTACGAGCAGTACTTC. It encodes CASSLDGTSYEQYF. The variable domain in full, with the rest retrieved from reference TRBV5-1 and TRBJ2-7, is KAGVTQTPRYLIKTRGQQVTLSCSPISGHRSVSWYQQTPGQGLQFLFEYFSETQRNKGNFPGRFSGRQFSNSRSEMNVSTLELGDSALYLCASSLDGTSYEQYFGPGTRLTVT.

The V call is TRBV7-9, the J call TRBJ2-7, with no clear D. The ends were cut back, 1 base at V and 2 bases at J, with 9 bases in the middle. In germline, CDR1 is SEHNR, CDR2 FQNEAQ (reference sequence). The CDR3 loop spans 14 amino acids. The CDR3, as DNA: TGTGCCAGCAGCTTAGGCCAGCCGCCCTACGAGCAGTACTTC. This codes for CASSLGQPPYEQYF.

The rearrangement links TRBV14 to TRBJ1-1, with D uncertain. The CDR3 has 15 amino acids. Germline values: CDR1 SGHDN, CDR2 FVKESK. Trimming took off 1 base at V and 3 bases at J, with 12 bases between the two ends. The CDR3 DNA sequence: TGTGCCAGCAGCCAAGCTCCGGAGGGCGACACTGAAGCTTTCTTT. Protein: CASSQAPEGDTEAFF.

As regards this clone: This same CDR3 is encoded by further DNA sequences in the sample. This CDR3 reads CSARGGNEQFF. The DNA of the CDR3 is TGCAGTGCTAGAGGTGGCAATGAGCAGTTCTTC. The chain carries TRBV20-1 and TRBJ2-1; no firm D call. Trimming pared 1 base from V and 6 bases from J, leaving 4 bases between. CDR3 length equals 11 residues. The germline V gene has CDR1 DFQATT and CDR2 SNEGSKA (reference sequence).

The rearrangement uses TRBV5-4 and TRBJ2-4; D may be TRBD1 (6 bases). The CDR3 covers 16 residues. Germline assignment: CDR1 SGHNT and CDR2 YYREEE (reference sequence). V lost 2 bases and J 0 bases, leaving 12 bases between the germline ends. The CDR3 nucleotides are TGTGCCAGCAGCTTTTGGGCAGGGGAAGCCAAAAACATTCAGTACTTC. Protein: CASSFWAGEAKNIQYF.

This clone appeared a few times. V is TRBV9 and J is TRBJ2-7, with D possibly TRBD1 on 6 matching bases. The CDR3 extends over 14 amino acids. V lost 3 bases, J lost 7 bases, and 17 bases lay in between. Germline CDR1 SGDLS, CDR2 YYNGEE. CDR3 protein: CASSAWDTREEQYF. The CDR3 region has the DNA TGTGCCAGCAGCGCCTGGGACACGAGAGAAGAGCAGTACTTC.

Regarding this clone: Different DNA sequences within this sample yield the same CDR3. This rearrangement joins TRBV28 to TRBJ2-1; the D gene is possibly TRBD2 (6 bases). CDR3 length equals 14 residues. Germline assignment: CDR1 MDHEN and CDR2 SYDVKM. The V gene lost 3 bases and the J gene lost 4 bases, with 10 bases spanning the gap. The CDR3 reads CASSFSGTYNEQFF. CDR3 DNA: TGTGCCAGCAGTTTCTCCGGGACTTACAATGAGCAGTTCTTC.